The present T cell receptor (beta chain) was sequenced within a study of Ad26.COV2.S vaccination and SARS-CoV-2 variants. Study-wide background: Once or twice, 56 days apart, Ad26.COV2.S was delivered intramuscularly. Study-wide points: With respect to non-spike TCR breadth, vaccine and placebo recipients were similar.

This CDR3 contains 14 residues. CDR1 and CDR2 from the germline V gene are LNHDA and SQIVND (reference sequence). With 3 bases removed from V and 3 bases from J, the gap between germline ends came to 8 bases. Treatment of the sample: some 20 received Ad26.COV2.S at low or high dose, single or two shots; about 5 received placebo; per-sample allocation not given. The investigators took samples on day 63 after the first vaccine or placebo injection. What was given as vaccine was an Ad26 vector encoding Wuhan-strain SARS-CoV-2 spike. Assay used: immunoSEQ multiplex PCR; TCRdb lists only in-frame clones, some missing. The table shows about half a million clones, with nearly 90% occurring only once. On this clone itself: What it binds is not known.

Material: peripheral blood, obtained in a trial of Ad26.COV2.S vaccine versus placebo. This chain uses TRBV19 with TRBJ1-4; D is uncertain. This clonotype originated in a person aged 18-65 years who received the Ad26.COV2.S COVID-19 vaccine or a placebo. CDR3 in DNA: TGTGCCAGTAGTATCTCGGGATCTAATGAAAAACTGTTTTTT. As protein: CASSISGSNEKLFF.